This TCR beta chain comes out of a study of blood T cell repertoires in COVID-19. The overall study: PBMCs, B-cell-depleted T cells, or T cells provided the cDNA or gDNA that made up the material.

Per the original data handling: Estimation of nucleated cell counts was performed using reference gene primer amplification. TCRdb's copy holds only in-frame clones and misses some; the assay was immunoSEQ multiplex PCR. V and J calls and clone size follow that table, whereas D and trimming were derived from the DNA. In the table there are some 150,000 clones, approximately 87% of which are singletons. This CDR3 comprises 14 residues. Germline CDR1 reads LNHNV; CDR2 reads YYDKDF (reference sequence). Trimming shortened V by 2 bases and J by 1 base, and 8 bases separated the two germline ends. The V and J genes are TRBV15 and TRBJ1-1, with D unclear. The sample consisted of peripheral blood. The TCR originated in a woman between 40 and 50 years old with acute or convalescent COVID-19. The CDR3 loop reads CATSRQYANTEAFF. The CDR3 DNA is TGTGCCACCAGCAGACAGTATGCGAACACTGAAGCTTTCTTT.